Listed here are 10 T cell receptor beta chains from one sample, sequenced in a study of control samples from healthy donors and cancer patients. Sequencing used immunoSEQ multiplex PCR; TCRdb keeps in-frame clones, though not all of them. The table records about 34,000 clones, about 88% of them present only once. Sequencing was carried out using PBMCs. The receptor source for this set is a woman aged 40 to 50 with lung cancer.

V and J are TRBV15 and TRBJ1-4; TRBD1 agrees at 9 bases. Trimming at V came to 4 bases and at J to 6 bases, leaving 6 bases not matched to a gene. Germline V gene data show CDR1 as LNHNV and CDR2 as YYDKDF (reference sequence). The CDR3 sequence is 15 residues long. In DNA form, the CDR3 reads TGTGCCACCAGCATGGGGGACAGGGATCATGAAAAACTGTTTTTT. This codes for CATSMGDRDHEKLFF.

The chain employs TRBV5-4 and TRBJ2-4; D gene ambiguous. CDR1 is SGHNT and CDR2 is YYREEE in the germline V gene (reference sequence). V was clipped by 0 bases and J by 2 bases, with 12 bases between them. There are 16 residues in the CDR3. The CDR3 DNA is TGTGCCAGCAGCTTGGACAGCGTGATATCCAAAAACATTCAGTACTTC. Protein: CASSLDSVISKNIQYF.

This chain's CDR3 is CASSQDIREGPQHF. In DNA form, the CDR3 reads TGTGCCAGCAGCCAAGATATCAGGGAGGGGCCCCAGCATTTT. This chain joins TRBV4-2 and TRBJ1-5; the D gene is possibly TRBD1 (5 bases). The germline V gene encodes CDR1 LGHNA and CDR2 YNFKEQ. This CDR3 spans 14 amino acids. V was pared by 0 bases and J by 9 bases, with 12 bases between.

The chain couples TRBV24-1 to TRBJ2-6; D uncertain. V was clipped by 3 bases and J by 0 bases, with 2 bases between them. Per the germline V gene, CDR1 is KGHDR and CDR2 is SFDVKD. There are 14 residues in the CDR3. The CDR3 nucleotides are TGTGCCACCAGTGATGGCTCTGGGGCCAACGTCCTGACTTTC. Translation: CATSDGSGANVLTF.

The V call is TRBV7-9, the J call TRBJ2-5; 8 nucleotides agree with TRBD1. The CDR3 loop spans 14 amino acids. CDR1 SEHNR and CDR2 FQNEAQ come from the germline V gene (reference sequence). Losses at the gene ends were 3 bases for V and 5 bases for J; bases not matched to a gene: 5. CDR3 DNA sequence: TGTGCCAGCAGCTTTACAGGGGGGAGGGAGACCCAGTACTTC. Residues: CASSFTGGRETQYF. The complete variable domain, with remaining parts taken from reference TRBV7-9 and TRBJ2-5, reads DTGVSQNPRHKITKRGQNVTFRCDPISEHNRLYWYRQTLGQGPEFLTYFQNEAQLEKSRLLSDRFSAERPKGSFSTLEIQRTEQGDSAMYLCASSFTGGRETQYFGPGTRLLVL.

The chain couples TRBV18 to TRBJ2-5; D not certain. Trimming removed 0 bases at V and 3 bases at J, with 8 bases between. Looked up from germline, CDR1 is KGHSH and CDR2 is LQKENI. The CDR3 has 14 residues. The CDR3 bases are TGTGCCAGCTCACCACCGAAGGTGAAAGAGACCCAGTACTTC. Translating it yields CASSPPKVKETQYF.

The rearrangement links TRBV5-8 to TRBJ2-3, with 7 bases matching TRBD1. Germline V gene data show CDR1 as SGHTS and CDR2 as YDEGEE. V was clipped by 1 base and J by 6 bases; unmatched bases: 8. CDR3 length: 15 amino acids. The CDR3 reads CASSLRGQDPDTQYF. In nucleotides, the CDR3 is TGTGCCAGCAGCTTGCGTGGACAGGACCCCGATACGCAGTATTTT.

The chain is built from TRBV5-8 and TRBJ1-5, with 7 bases lining up with TRBD1. V lost 4 bases and J lost 5; bases outside the gene matches: 6. The germline V gene encodes CDR1 SGHTS and CDR2 YDEGEE. The length of the CDR3 is 14 residues. The CDR3 DNA reads TGTGCCAGCAGCGAAGGACAGGTTCATCAGCCCCAGCATTTT. This codes for CASSEGQVHQPQHF.

This clone was detected only once. The chain recombines TRBV11-3 with TRBJ1-1; D is uncertain. Deletions cut 0 bases from V and 7 bases from J, with 15 bases between. CDR1 and CDR2 from the germline V gene are SGHNT and YENEEA. CDR3 length: 15 amino acids. This chain's CDR3 is CASSLDGLQGNEAFF. The CDR3 DNA sequence: TGTGCCAGCAGCTTAGATGGGCTCCAAGGGAATGAAGCTTTCTTT.

The chain has TRBV11-3 and TRBJ2-1; 9 bases are shared with TRBD1. V dropped 4 bases and J dropped 3; count of bases not matched to a gene: 7. There are 16 residues in the CDR3. Germline assignment: CDR1 SGHNT and CDR2 YENEEA. CDR3 protein: CASSSAATGGYNEQFF. The CDR3 DNA reads TGTGCCAGCAGCTCTGCCGCGACAGGGGGCTACAATGAGCAGTTCTTC.